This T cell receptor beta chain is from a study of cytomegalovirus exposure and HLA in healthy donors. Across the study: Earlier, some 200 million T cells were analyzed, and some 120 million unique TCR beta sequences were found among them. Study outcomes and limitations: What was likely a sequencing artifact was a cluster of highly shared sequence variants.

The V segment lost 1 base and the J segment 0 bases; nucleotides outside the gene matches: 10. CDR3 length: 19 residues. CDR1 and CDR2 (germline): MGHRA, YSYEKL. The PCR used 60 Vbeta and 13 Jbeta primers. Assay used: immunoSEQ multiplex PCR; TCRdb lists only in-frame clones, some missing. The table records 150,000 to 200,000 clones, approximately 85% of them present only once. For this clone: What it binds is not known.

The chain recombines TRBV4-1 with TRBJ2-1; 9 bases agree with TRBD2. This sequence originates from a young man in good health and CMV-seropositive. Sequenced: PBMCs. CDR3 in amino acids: CASSQVAVAGVSSYNEQFF. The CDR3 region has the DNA TGCGCCAGCAGCCAAGTTGCGGTAGCGGGGGTTTCCTCCTACAATGAGCAGTTCTTC.